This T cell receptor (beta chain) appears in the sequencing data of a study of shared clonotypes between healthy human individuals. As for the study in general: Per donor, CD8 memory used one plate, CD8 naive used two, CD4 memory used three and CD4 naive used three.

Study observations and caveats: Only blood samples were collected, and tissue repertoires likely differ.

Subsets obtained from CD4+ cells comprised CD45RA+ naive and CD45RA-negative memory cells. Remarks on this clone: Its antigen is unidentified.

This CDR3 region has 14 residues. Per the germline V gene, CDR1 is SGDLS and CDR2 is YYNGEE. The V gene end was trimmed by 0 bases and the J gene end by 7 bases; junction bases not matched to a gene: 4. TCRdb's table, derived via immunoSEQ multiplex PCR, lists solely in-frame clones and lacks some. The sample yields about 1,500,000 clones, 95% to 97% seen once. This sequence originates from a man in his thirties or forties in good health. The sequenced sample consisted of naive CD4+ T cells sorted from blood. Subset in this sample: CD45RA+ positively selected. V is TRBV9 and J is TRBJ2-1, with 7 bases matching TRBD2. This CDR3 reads CASSVAAGANEQFF. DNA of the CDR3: TGTGCCAGCAGCGTAGCTGCGGGAGCGAATGAGCAGTTCTTC.